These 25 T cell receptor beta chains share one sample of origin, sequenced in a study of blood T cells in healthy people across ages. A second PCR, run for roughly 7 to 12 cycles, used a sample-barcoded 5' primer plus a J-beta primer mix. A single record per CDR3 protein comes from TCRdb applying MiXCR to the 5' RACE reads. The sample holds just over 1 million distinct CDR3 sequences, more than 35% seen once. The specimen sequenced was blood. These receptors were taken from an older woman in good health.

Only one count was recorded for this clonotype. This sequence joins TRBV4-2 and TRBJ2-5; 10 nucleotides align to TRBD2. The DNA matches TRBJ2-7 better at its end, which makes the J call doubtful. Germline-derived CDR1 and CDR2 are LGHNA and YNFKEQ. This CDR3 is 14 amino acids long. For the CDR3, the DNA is TGTGCCAGCAGCCAAGGGATAGCGGGAGGCGAGCAGTACTTC. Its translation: CASSQGIAGGEQYF.

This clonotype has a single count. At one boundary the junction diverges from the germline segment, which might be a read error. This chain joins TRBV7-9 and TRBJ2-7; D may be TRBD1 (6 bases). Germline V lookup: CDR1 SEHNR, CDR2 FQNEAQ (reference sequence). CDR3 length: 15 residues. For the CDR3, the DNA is TGTACCAGCAGCTTAGGTGGACAGCCTTCCTACGAGCAGTACTTC. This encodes CTSSLGGQPSYEQYF.

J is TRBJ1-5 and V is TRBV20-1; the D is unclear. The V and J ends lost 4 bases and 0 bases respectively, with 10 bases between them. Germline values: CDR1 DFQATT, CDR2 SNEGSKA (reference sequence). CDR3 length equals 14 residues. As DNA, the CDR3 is TGCAGTGCTACAGCTTTCGGTAGCAATCAGCCCCAGCATTTT. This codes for CSATAFGSNQPQHF.

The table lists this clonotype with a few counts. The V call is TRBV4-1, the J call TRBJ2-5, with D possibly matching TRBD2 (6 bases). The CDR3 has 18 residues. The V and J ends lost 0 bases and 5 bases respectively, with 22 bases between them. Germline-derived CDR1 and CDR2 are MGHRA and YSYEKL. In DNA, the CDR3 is TGCGCCAGCAGCCAAGATCGGCCCGCTAACGGGAGAGTGGAGACCCAGTACTTC. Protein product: CASSQDRPANGRVETQYF.

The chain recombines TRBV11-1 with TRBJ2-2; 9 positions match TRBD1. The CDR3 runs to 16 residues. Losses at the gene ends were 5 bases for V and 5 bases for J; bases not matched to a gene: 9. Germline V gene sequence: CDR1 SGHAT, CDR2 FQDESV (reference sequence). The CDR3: CASSTPRTGVTGELFF. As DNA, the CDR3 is TGTGCCAGCAGCACCCCCAGGACAGGGGTAACCGGGGAGCTGTTTTTT.

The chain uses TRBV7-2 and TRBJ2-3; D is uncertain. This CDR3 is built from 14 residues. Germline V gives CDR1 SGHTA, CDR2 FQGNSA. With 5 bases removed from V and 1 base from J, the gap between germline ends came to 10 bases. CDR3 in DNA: TGTGCCAGCAGCCTCGACGGTCGCACAGATACGCAGTATTTT. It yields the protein CASSLDGRTDTQYF.

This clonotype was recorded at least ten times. The CDR3 loop is CSASRGGGSHGYTF. In nucleotides, the CDR3 is TGCAGTGCTAGTAGAGGGGGAGGGTCGCATGGCTACACCTTC. The chain recombines TRBV20-1 with TRBJ1-2, with D possibly TRBD1 on 6 matching bases. Trimming took 3 bases from V and 6 from J, leaving 17 bases between them. Germline assignment: CDR1 DFQATT and CDR2 SNEGSKA (reference sequence). This CDR3 has 14 amino acids.

CDR3 in amino acids: CSASISGRAGSEQFF. For the CDR3, the DNA is TGCAGTGCTTCTATTAGCGGGAGGGCCGGGTCTGAGCAGTTCTTC. The rearrangement joins TRBV20-1 to TRBJ2-1, with TRBD2 matching 11 bases. V lost 5 bases to trimming and J lost 9 bases; unmatched junction nucleotides: 12. CDR1 and CDR2 (germline): DFQATT, SNEGSKA (reference sequence). This CDR3 region has 15 residues.

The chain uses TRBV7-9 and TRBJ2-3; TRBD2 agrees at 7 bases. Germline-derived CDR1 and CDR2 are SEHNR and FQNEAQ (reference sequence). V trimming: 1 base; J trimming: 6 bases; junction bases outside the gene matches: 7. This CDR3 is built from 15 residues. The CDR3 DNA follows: TGTGCCAGCAGCTTAGGGACTAGAAGGGATGATACGCAGTATTTT. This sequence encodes CASSLGTRRDDTQYF.

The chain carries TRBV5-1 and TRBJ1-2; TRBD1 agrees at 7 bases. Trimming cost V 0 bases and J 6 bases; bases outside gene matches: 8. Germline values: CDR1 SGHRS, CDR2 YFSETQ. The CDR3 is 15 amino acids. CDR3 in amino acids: CASSLGTGDPHGYTF. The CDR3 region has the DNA TGCGCCAGCAGCTTGGGCACAGGGGACCCTCATGGCTACACCTTC.

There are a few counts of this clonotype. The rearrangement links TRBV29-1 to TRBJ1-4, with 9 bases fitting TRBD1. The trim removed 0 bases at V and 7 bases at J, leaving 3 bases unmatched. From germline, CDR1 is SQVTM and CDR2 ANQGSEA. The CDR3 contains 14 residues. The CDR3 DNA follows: TGCAGCGTTGAAGAGGGGACAGGGAGTGAAAAACTGTTTTTT. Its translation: CSVEEGTGSEKLFF.

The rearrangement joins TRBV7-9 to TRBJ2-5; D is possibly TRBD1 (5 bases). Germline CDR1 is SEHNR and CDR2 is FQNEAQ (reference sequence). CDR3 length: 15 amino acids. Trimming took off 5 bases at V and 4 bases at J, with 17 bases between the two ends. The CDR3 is CASSPSLGVRETQYF. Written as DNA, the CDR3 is TGTGCCAGCAGCCCCTCTTTAGGGGTTCGAGAGACCCAGTACTTC.

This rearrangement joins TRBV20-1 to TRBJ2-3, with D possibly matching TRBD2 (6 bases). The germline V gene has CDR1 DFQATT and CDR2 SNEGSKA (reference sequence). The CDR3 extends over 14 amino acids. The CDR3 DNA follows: TGCAGCGCGAACGGGGAGGCTAGCACAGATACGCAGTATTTT. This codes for CSANGEASTDTQYF.

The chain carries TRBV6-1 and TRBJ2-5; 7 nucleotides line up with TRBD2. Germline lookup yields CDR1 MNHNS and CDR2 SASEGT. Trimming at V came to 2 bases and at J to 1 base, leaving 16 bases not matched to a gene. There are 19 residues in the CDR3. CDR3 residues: CASSEIPAWGAGFQETQYF. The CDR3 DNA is TGTGCCAGCAGTGAAATCCCGGCCTGGGGAGCGGGGTTCCAAGAGACCCAGTACTTC.

The CDR3 protein is CASSSGMRDTEAFF. CDR3 coding DNA: TGCGCCAGTTCTTCTGGGATGCGGGACACTGAAGCTTTCTTT. The V call is TRBV5-1, the J call TRBJ1-1; D is ambiguous. The CDR3 is 14 amino acids. Trimming removed 8 bases from V and 3 bases from J, with 17 bases in between. The germline CDR1 and CDR2 sequences are SGHRS and YFSETQ.

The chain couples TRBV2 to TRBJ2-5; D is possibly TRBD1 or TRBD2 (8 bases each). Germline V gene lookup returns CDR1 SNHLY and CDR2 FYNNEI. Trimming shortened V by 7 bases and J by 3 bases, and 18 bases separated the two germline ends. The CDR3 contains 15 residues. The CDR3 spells CASNRQGRGEETQYF. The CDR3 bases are TGTGCCAGCAATAGACAGGGGCGGGGGGAAGAGACCCAGTACTTC.

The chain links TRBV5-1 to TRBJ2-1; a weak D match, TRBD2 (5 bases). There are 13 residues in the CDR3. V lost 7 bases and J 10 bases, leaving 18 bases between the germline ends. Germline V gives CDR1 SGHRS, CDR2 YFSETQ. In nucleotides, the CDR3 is TGCGCCAGCCACTGGGCAGAGGGCCGAGAGCAGTTCTTC. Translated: CASHWAEGREQFF.

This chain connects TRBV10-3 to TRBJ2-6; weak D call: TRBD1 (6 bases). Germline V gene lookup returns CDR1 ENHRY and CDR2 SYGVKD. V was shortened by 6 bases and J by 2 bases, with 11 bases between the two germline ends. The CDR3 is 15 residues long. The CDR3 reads CAIRTGSPGANVLTF. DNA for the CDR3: TGTGCCATCAGGACAGGAAGCCCTGGGGCCAACGTCCTGACTTTC.

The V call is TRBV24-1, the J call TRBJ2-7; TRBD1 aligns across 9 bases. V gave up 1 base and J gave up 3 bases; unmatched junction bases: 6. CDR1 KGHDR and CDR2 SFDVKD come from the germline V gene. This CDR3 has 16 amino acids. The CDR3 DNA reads TGTGCCACCAGTGATTTACGGGGACAGGGTAGCTACGAGCAGTACTTC. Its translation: CATSDLRGQGSYEQYF.

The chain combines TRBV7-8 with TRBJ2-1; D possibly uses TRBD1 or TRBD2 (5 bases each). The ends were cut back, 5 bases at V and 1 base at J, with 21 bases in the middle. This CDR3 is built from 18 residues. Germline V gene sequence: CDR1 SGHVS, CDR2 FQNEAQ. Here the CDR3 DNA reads TGTGCCAGCAGCCGAAAAATGGCCGGGACCATATCCTACAATGAGCAGTTCTTC. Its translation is CASSRKMAGTISYNEQFF.

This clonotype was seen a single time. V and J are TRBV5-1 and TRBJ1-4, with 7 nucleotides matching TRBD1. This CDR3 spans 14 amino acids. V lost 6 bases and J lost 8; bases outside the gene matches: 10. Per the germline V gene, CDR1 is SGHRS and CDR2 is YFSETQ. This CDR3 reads CASTFDRDYEKLFF. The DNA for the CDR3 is TGCGCCAGCACTTTCGACAGGGATTACGAAAAACTGTTTTTT. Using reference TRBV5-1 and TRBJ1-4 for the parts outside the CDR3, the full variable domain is KAGVTQTPRYLIKTRGQQVTLSCSPISGHRSVSWYQQTPGQGLQFLFEYFSETQRNKGNFPGRFSGRQFSNSRSEMNVSTLELGDSALYLCASTFDRDYEKLFFGSGTQLSVL.

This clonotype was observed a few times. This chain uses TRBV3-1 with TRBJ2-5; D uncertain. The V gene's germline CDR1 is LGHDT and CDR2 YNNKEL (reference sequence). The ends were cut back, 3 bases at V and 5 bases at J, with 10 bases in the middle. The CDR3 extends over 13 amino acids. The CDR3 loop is CASSHLELETQYF. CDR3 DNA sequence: TGTGCCAGCAGCCATCTGGAATTGGAGACCCAGTACTTC.

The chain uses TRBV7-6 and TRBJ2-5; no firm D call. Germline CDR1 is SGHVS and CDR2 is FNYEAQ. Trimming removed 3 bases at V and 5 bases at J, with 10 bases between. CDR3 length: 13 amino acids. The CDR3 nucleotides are TGTGCCAGCAGCTTCGGTCGCTTGGAGACCCAGTACTTC. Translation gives CASSFGRLETQYF.

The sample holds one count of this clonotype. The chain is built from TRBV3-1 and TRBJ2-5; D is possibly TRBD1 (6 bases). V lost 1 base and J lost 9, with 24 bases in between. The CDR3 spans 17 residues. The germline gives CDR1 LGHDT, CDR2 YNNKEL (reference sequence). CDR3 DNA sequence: TGTGCCAGCAGCCAAGGTGTTTCAGGTCTCGCCCCAGGGGCCCAGTACTTC. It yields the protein CASSQGVSGLAPGAQYF.

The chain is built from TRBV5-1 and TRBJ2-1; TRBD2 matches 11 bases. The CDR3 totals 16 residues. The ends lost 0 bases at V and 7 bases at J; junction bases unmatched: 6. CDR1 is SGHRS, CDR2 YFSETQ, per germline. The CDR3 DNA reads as TGCGCCAGCAGCTTGGGACTAGCGGGAAGGCAGAATGAGCAGTTCTTC. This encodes CASSLGLAGRQNEQFF.